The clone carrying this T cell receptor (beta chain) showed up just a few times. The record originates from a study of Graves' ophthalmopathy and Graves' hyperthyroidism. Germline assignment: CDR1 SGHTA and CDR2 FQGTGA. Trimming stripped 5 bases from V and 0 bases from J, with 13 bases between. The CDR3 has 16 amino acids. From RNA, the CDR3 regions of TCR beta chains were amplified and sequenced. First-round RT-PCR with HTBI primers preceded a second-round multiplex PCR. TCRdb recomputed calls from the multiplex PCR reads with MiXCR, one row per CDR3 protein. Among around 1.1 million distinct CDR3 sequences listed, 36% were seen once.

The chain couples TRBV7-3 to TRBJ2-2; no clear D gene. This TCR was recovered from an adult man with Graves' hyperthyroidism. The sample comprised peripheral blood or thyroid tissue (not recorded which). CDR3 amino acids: CASSPLSSPNTGELFF. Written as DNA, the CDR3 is TGTGCCAGCAGCCCCCTTAGCAGTCCGAACACCGGGGAGCTGTTTTTT.